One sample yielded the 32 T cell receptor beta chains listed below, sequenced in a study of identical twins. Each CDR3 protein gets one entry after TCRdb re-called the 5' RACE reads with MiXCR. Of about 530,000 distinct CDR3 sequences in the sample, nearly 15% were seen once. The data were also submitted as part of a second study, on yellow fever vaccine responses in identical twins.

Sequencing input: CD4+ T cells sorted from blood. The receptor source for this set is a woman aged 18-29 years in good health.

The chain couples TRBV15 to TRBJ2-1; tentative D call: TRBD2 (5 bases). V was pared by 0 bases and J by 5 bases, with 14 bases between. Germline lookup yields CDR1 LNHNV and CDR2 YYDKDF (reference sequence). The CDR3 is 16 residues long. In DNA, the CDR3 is TGTGCCACCAGCAGAGATGCACGGGGTATTAACAATGAGCAGTTCTTC. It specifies CATSRDARGINNEQFF. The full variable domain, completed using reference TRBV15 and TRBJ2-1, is DAMVIQNPRYQVTQFGKPVTLSCSQTLNHNVMYWYQQKSSQAPKLLFHYYDKDFNNEADTPDNFQSRRPNTSFCFLDIRSPGLGDTAMYLCATSRDARGINNEQFFGPGTRLTVL.

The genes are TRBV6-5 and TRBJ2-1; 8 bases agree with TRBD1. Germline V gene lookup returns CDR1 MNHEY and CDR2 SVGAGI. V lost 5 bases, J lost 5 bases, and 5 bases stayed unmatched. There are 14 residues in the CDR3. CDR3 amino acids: CASSTSTGDNEQFF. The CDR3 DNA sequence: TGTGCCAGCAGTACCTCGACAGGGGACAATGAGCAGTTCTTC.

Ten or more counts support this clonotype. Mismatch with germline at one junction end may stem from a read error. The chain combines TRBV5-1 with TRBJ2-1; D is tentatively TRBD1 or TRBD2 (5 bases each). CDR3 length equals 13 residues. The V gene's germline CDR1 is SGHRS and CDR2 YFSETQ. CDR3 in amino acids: CASSLGTVNEQFF. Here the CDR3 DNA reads TGTGCCAGCAGCCTCGGGACCGTCAATGAGCAGTTCTTC. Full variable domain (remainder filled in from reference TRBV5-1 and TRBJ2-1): KAGVTQTPRYLIKTRGQQVTLSCSPISGHRSVSWYQQTPGQGLQFLFEYFSETQRNKGNFPGRFSGRQFSNSRSEMNVSTLELGDSALYLCASSLGTVNEQFFGPGTRLTVL.

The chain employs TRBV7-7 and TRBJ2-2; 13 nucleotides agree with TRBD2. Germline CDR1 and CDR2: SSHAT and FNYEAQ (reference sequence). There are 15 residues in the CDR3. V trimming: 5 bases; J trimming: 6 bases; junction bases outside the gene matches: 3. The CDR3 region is CASSRTSGSSGELFF. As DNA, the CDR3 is TGTGCCAGCAGCCGGACTAGCGGGAGCTCCGGGGAGCTGTTTTTT.

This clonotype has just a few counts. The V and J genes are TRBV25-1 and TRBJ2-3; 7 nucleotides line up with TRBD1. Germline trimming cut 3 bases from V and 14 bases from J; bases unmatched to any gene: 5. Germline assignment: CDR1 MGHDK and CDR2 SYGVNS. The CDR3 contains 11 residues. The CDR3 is CASSEVQGVYF. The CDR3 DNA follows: TGTGCCAGCAGTGAGGTCCAGGGGGTGTATTTT.

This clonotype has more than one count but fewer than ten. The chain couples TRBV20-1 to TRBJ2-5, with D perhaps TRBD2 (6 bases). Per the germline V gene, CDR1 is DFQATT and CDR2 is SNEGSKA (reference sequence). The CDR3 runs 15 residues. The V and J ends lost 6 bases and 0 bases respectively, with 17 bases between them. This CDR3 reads CSAVDGGPYQETQYF. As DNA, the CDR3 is TGCAGTGCGGTGGACGGGGGACCGTACCAAGAGACCCAGTACTTC.

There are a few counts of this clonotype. This chain's CDR3 is CASSPPGQGNTEAFF. The CDR3 nucleotides are TGTGCCAGCAGCCCCCCGGGACAGGGGAACACTGAAGCTTTCTTT. The chain couples TRBV14 to TRBJ1-1, with TRBD1 matching over 9 bases. Trimming took 4 bases from V and 1 from J; bases not matched to a gene: 4. Germline V lookup: CDR1 SGHDN, CDR2 FVKESK. This CDR3 is 15 amino acids long.

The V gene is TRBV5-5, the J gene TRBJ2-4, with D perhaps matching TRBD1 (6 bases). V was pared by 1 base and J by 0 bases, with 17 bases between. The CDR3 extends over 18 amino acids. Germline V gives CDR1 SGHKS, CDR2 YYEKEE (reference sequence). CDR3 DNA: TGTGCCAGCAGCTTGATGGGGACAATGATCGGAGCCAAAAACATTCAGTACTTC. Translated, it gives CASSLMGTMIGAKNIQYF.

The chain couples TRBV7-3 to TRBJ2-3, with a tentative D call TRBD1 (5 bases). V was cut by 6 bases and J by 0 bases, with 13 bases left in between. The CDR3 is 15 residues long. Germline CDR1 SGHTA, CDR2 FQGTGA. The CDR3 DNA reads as TGTGCCAGCAGTCTGGACACCCAAAGCACAGATACGCAGTATTTT. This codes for CASSLDTQSTDTQYF.

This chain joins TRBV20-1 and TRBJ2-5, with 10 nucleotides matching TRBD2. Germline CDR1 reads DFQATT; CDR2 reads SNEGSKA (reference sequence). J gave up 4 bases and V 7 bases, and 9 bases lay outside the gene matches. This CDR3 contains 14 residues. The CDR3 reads CSVPGASGRETQYF. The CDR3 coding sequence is TGCAGTGTCCCCGGGGCTAGCGGGAGAGAGACCCAGTACTTC.

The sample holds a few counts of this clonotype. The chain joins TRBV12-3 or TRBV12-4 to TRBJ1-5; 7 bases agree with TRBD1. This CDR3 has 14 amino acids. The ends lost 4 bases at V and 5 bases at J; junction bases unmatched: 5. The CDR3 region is CASSWGQSHQPQHF. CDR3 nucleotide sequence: TGTGCCAGCAGTTGGGGACAGTCCCATCAGCCCCAGCATTTT.

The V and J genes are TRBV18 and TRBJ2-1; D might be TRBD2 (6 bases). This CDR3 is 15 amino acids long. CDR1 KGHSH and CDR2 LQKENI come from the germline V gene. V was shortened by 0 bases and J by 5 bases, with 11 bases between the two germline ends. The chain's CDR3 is CASSPPQRADNEQFF. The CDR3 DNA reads TGTGCCAGCTCACCACCACAGCGGGCCGACAATGAGCAGTTCTTC.

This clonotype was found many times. DNA of the CDR3: TGTGCCAGCAGTTTCACGATGGCAGCAGAAGAGACCCAGTACTTC. Protein sequence: CASSFTMAAEETQYF. J is TRBJ2-5 and V is TRBV28; D unresolved. Germline V gene data show CDR1 as MDHEN and CDR2 as SYDVKM. Trimming left V 3 bases short and J 3 bases short, with 14 bases between. This CDR3 region has 15 residues.

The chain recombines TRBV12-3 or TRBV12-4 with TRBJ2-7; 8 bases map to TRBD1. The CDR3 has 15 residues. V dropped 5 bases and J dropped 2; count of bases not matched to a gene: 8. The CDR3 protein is CASSPGQGNTYEQYF. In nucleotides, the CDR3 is TGTGCCAGCAGTCCCGGACAGGGAAACACCTACGAGCAGTACTTC.

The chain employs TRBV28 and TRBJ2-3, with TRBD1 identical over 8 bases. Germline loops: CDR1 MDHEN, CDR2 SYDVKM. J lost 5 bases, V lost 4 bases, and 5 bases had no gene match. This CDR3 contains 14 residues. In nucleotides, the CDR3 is TGTGCCAGCAGTTCAGGGGGCGTGGAAGATACGCAGTATTTT. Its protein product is CASSSGGVEDTQYF.

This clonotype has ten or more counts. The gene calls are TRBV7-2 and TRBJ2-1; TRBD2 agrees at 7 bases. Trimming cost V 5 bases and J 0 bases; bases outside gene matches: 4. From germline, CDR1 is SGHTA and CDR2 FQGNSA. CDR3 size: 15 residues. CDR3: CASSPSGNSYNEQFF. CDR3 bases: TGTGCCAGCAGCCCAAGCGGGAACTCCTACAATGAGCAGTTCTTC. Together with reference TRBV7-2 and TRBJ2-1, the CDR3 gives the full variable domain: GAGVSQSPSNKVTEKGKDVELRCDPISGHTALYWYRQSLGQGLEFLIYFQGNSAPDKSGLPSDRFSAERTGGSVSTLTIQRTQQEDSAVYLCASSPSGNSYNEQFFGPGTRLTVL.

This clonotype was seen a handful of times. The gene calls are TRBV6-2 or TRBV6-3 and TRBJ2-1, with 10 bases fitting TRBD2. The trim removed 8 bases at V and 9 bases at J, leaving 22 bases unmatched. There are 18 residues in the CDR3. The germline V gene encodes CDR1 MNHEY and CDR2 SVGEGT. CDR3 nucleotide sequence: TGTGCCAGCTTTGGGGCATCATCTAGCGGGGGATTCGGTGGTGAGCAGTTCTTC. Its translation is CASFGASSSGGFGGEQFF.

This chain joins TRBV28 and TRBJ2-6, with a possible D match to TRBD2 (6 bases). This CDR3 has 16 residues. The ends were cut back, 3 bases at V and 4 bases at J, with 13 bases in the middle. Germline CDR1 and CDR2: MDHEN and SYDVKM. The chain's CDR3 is CASSFQRRAGANVLTF. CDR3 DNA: TGTGCCAGCAGTTTTCAGCGGAGGGCCGGGGCCAACGTCCTGACTTTC.

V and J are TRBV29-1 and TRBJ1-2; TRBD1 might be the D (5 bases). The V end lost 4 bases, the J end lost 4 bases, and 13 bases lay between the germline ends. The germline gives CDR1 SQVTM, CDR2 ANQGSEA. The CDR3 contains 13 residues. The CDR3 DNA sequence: TGCAGCGTTGTAAGCGACAGCATCTATGGCTACACCTTC. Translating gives CSVVSDSIYGYTF.

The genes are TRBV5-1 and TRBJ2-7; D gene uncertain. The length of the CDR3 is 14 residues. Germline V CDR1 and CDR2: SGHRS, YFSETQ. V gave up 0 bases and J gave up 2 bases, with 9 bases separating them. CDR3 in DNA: TGCGCCAGCAGCTTGGATGGCGTTACCTACGAGCAGTACTTC. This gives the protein CASSLDGVTYEQYF. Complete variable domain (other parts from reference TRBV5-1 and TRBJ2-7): KAGVTQTPRYLIKTRGQQVTLSCSPISGHRSVSWYQQTPGQGLQFLFEYFSETQRNKGNFPGRFSGRQFSNSRSEMNVSTLELGDSALYLCASSLDGVTYEQYFGPGTRLTVT.

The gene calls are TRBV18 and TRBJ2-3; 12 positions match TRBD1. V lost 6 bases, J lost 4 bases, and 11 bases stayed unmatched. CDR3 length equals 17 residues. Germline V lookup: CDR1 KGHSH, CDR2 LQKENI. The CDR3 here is CASSPGTGGRVADTQYF. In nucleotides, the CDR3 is TGTGCCAGCTCTCCCGGGACAGGGGGCCGTGTCGCAGATACGCAGTATTTT.

The CDR3 DNA reads as TGTGCCAGCAGTGGCGTAGGGGCCGGAATGAGGAGTCGGCAGTTCTTC. It specifies CASSGVGAGMRSRQFF. This chain joins TRBV6-1 and TRBJ2-1, with D maybe TRBD1 (5 bases). The V gene lost 4 bases and the J gene lost 12 bases, with 25 bases spanning the gap. Per the germline V gene, CDR1 is MNHNS and CDR2 is SASEGT. The CDR3 runs to 16 residues.

The CDR3 reads CASSQLTGLNTGELFF. The CDR3, as DNA: TGTGCCAGCAGCCAATTGACAGGATTGAACACCGGGGAGCTGTTTTTT. The V gene is TRBV16, the J gene TRBJ2-2; D is perhaps TRBD1 (6 bases). The CDR3 consists of 16 residues. Germline loops: CDR1 KGHSY, CDR2 FQNENV. The ends were cut back, 1 base at V and 1 base at J, with 10 bases in the middle.

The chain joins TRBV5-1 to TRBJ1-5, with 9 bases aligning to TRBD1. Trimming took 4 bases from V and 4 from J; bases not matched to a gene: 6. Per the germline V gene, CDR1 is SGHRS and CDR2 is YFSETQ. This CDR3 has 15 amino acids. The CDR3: CASSPTGGWNQPQHF. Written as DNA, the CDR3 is TGCGCCAGCAGCCCTACAGGGGGCTGGAATCAGCCCCAGCATTTT.

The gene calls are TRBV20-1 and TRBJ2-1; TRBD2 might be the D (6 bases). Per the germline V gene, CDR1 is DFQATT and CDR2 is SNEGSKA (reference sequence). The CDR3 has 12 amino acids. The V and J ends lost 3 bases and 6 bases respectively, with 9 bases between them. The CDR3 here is CSASGSGNEQFF. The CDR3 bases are TGCAGTGCTAGCGGTAGCGGCAATGAGCAGTTCTTC.

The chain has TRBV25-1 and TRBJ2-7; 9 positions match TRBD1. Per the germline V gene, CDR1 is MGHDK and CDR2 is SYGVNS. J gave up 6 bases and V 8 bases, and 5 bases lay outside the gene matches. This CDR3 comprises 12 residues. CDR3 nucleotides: TGTGCCAGCGGGACAGGGAAAGGCGAGCAGTACTTC. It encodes CASGTGKGEQYF.

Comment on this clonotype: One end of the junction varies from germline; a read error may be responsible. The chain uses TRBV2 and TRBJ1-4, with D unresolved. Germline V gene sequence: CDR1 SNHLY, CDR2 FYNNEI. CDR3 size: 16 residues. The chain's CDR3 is CASSGPPKSGGEKLFF. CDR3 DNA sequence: TGCGCCAGCAGTGGGCCCCCTAAAAGTGGTGGTGAAAAACTGTTTTTT.

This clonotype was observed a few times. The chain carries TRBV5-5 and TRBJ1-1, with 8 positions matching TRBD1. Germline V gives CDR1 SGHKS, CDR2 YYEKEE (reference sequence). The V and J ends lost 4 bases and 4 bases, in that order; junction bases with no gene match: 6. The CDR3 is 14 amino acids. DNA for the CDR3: TGTGCCAGCAGCACGGACAGGGTTCGCACTGAAGCTTTCTTT. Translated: CASSTDRVRTEAFF.

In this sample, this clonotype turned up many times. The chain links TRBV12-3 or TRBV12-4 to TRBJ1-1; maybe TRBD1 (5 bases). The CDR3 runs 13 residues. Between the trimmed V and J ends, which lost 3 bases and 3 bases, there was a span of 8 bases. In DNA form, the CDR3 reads TGTGCCAGCAGTTTGAAAGGGGACACTGAAGCTTTCTTT. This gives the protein CASSLKGDTEAFF.

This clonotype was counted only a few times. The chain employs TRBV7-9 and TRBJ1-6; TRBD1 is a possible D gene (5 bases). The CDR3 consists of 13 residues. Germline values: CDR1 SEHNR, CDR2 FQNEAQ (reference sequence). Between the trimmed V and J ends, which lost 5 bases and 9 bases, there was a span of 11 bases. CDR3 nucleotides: TGTGCCAGCAGCCAAGAGGGGACTTCACCCCTCCACTTT. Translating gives CASSQEGTSPLHF. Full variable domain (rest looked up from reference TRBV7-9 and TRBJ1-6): DTGVSQNPRHKITKRGQNVTFRCDPISEHNRLYWYRQTLGQGPEFLTYFQNEAQLEKSRLLSDRFSAERPKGSFSTLEIQRTEQGDSAMYLCASSQEGTSPLHFGNGTRLTVT.

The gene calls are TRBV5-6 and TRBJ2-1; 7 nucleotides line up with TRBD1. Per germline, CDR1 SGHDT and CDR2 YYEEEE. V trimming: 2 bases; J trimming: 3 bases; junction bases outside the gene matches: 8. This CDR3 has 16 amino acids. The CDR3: CASSLSDRVVYNEQFF. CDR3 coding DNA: TGTGCCAGCAGCTTATCAGACAGGGTAGTCTACAATGAGCAGTTCTTC.

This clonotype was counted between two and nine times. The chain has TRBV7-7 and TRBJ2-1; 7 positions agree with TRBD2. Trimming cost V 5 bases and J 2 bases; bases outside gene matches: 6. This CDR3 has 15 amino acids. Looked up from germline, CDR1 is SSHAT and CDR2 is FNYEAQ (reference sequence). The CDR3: CASSLREEAYNEQFF. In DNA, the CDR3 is TGTGCCAGCAGCCTTCGGGAGGAAGCCTACAATGAGCAGTTCTTC.